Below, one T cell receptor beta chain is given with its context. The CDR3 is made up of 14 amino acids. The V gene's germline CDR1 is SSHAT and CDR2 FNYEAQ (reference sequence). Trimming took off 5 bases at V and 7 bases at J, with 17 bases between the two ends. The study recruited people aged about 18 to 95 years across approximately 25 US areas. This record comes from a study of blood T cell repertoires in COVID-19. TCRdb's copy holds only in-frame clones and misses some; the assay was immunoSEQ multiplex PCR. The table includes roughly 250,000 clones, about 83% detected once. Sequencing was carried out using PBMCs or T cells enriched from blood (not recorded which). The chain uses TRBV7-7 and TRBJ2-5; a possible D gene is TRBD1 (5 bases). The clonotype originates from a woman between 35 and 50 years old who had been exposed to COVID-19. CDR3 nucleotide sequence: TGTGCCAGCAGCCCCACAGGCCTCCAGGGGACCCAGTACTTC. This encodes CASSPTGLQGTQYF.